This TCR beta chain was retrieved from a study of blood T cell repertoires in COVID-19. Study-level information: Sites in the United States, Italy and Spain provided acute and convalescent COVID-19 samples.

Germline assignment: CDR1 SGHRS and CDR2 YFSETQ. The CDR3 extends over 16 amino acids. V was cut by 0 bases and J by 0 bases, with 12 bases left in between. In the original analysis: The assay estimated nucleated cells by amplifying reference gene primers. Sequencing used immunoSEQ multiplex PCR; TCRdb keeps in-frame clones, though not all of them. That table furnishes V, J and clone size, whereas the DNA furnished D and trimming. Here the sample spans more than 60,000 clones, roughly 86% being singletons. V gene TRBV5-1 combines with J gene TRBJ2-5; D is perhaps TRBD1 (6 bases). Input material: peripheral blood. This clonotype was sampled from a man aged 55 to 70 with acute or convalescent COVID-19. Here the CDR3 reads CASSLGGPKYQETQYF. In DNA, the CDR3 is TGCGCCAGCAGCTTGGGGGGGCCAAAGTACCAAGAGACCCAGTACTTC.